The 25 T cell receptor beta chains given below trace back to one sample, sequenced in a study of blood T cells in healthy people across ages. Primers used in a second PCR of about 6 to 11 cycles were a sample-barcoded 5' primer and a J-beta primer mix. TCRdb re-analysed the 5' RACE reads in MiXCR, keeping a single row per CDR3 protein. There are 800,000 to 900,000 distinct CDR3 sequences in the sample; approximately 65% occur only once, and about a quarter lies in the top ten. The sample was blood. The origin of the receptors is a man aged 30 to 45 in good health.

The CDR3 DNA reads TGTGCCAGCAGCCGGGAGTTGGGGTTCGGAGAGACCCAGTACTTC. This gives the protein CASSRELGFGETQYF. The chain links TRBV3-1 to TRBJ2-5, with D maybe TRBD2 (5 bases). CDR3 length: 15 amino acids. Between the trimmed V and J ends, which lost 4 bases and 4 bases, there was a span of 16 bases. CDR1 and CDR2 from the germline V gene are LGHDT and YNNKEL (reference sequence).

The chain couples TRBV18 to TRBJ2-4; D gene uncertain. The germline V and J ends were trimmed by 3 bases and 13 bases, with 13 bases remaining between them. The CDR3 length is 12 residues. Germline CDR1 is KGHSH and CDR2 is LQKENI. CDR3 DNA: TGTGCCAGCTCACCTTTTTCCTACGAACAGTACTTC. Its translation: CASSPFSYEQYF.

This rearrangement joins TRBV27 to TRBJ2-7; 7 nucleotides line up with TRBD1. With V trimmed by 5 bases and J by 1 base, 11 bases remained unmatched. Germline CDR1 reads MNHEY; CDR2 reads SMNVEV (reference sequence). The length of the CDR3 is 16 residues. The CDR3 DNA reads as TGTGCCAGCAGTATGGGGACAGACCTTTGGTCCTACGAGCAGTACTTC. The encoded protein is CASSMGTDLWSYEQYF.

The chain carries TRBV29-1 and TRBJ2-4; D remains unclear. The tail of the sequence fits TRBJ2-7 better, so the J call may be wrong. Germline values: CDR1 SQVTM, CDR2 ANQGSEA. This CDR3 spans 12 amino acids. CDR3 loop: CSVVPDKDEQYF. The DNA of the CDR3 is TGCAGCGTTGTCCCCGACAAGGACGAGCAGTACTTC.

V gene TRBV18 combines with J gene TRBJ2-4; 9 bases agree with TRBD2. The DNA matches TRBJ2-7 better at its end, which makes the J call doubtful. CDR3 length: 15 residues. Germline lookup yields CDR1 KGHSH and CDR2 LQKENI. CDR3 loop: CASSPQRGVVYEQYF. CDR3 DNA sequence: TGTGCCAGCTCACCTCAGCGGGGGGTCGTCTACGAGCAGTACTTC.

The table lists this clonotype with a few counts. CDR3 nucleotides: TGCAGTGCAAATGACGGGGGTGAGCAGTACTTC. It yields the protein CSANDGGEQYF. This chain links TRBV20-1 with TRBJ2-7; D might be TRBD2 (6 bases). The V end lost 6 bases, the J end lost 7 bases, and 13 bases lay between the germline ends. This CDR3 has 11 amino acids. In germline, CDR1 is DFQATT, CDR2 SNEGSKA (reference sequence).

The CDR3 sequence is CAIQSTDTQYF. CDR3 coding DNA: TGTGCCATCCAGAGCACAGATACGCAGTATTTT. This rearrangement joins TRBV10-3 to TRBJ2-3; no firm D call. CDR3 length: 11 residues. The V end lost 8 bases, the J end lost 0 bases, and 3 bases lay between the germline ends. The germline V gene has CDR1 ENHRY and CDR2 SYGVKD.

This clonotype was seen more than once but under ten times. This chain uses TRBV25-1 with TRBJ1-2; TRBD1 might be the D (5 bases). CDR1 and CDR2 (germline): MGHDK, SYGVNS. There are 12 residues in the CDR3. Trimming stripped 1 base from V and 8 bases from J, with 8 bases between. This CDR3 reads CASSESGAGYTF. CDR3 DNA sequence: TGTGCCAGCAGTGAATCTGGGGCCGGCTACACCTTC.

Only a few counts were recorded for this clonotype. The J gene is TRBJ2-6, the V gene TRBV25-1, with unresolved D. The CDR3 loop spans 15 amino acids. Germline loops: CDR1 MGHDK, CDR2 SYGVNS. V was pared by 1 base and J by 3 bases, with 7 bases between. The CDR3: CASSELGVGANVLTF. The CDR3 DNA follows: TGTGCCAGCAGTGAATTGGGCGTTGGGGCCAACGTCCTGACTTTC.

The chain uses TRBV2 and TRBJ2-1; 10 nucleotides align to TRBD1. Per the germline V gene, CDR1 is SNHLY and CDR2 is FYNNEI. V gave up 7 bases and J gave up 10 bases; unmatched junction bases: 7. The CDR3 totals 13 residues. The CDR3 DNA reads TGTGCCAGCATCGGGACAGGGGAACACGAGCAGTTCTTC. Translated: CASIGTGEHEQFF.

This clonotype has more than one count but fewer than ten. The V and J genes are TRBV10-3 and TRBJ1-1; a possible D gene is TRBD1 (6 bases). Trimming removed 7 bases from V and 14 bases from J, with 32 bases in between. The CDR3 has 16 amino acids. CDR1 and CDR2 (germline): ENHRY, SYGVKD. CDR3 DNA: TGTGCCATCACGGGGAGAGCGGGGGGGCCCTACAATGAGCAGTTCTTT. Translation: CAITGRAGGPYNEQFF.

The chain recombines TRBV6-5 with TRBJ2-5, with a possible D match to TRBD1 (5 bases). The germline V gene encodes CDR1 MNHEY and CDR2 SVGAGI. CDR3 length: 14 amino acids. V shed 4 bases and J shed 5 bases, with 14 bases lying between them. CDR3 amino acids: CASSWGGAWETQYF. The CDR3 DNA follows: TGTGCCAGCAGTTGGGGCGGCGCTTGGGAGACCCAGTACTTC.

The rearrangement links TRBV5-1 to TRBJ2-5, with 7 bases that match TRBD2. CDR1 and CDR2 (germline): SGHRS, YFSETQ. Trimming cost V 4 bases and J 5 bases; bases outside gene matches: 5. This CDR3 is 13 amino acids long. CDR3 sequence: CASSKELAETQYF. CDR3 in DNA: TGCGCCAGCAGCAAAGAACTAGCGGAGACCCAGTACTTC.

The CDR3 region is CSAPHRLKKTQYF. CDR3 DNA sequence: TGCAGTGCTCCTCACCGGCTAAAGAAGACCCAGTACTTC. The chain links TRBV20-1 to TRBJ2-5; D uncertain. Per germline, CDR1 DFQATT and CDR2 SNEGSKA (reference sequence). This CDR3 comprises 13 residues. Trimming left V 5 bases short and J 6 bases short, with 16 bases between.

This chain's CDR3 is CASSLADAGVIYEQFF. CDR3 DNA sequence: TGCGCCAGCAGCTTGGCCGACGCGGGCGTTATCTATGAGCAGTTCTTC. This chain connects TRBV5-1 to TRBJ2-1; tentatively, D is TRBD2 (5 bases). The CDR3 consists of 16 residues. The V gene lost 0 bases and the J gene lost 8 bases, with 18 bases spanning the gap. Germline values: CDR1 SGHRS, CDR2 YFSETQ.

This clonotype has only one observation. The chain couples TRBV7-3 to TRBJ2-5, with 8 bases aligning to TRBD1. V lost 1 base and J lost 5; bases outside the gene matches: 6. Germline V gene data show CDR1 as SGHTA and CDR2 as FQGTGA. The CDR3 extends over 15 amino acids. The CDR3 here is CASSLRQGRWETQYF. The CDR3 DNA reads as TGTGCCAGCAGCTTAAGACAGGGGAGGTGGGAGACCCAGTACTTC. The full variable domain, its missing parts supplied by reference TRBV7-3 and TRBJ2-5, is GAGVSQTPSNKVTEKGKYVELRCDPISGHTALYWYRQSLGQGPEFLIYFQGTGAADDSGLPNDRFFAVRPEGSVSTLKIQRTERGDSAVYLCASSLRQGRWETQYFGPGTRLLVL.

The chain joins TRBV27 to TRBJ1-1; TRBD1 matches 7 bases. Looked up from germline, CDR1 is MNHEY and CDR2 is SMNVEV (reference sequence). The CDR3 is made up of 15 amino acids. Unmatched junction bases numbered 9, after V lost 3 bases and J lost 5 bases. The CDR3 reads CASSFLQGGITEAFF. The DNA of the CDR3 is TGTGCCAGCAGTTTCCTCCAGGGGGGAATAACTGAAGCTTTCTTT.

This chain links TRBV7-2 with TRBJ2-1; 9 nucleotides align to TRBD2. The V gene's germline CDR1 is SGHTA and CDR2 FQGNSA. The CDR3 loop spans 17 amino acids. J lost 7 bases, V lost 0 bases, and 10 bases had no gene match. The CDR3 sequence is CASSLARRRGGYNEQFF. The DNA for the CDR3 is TGTGCCAGCAGCTTAGCGCGGCGGCGGGGGGGCTATAATGAGCAGTTCTTC.

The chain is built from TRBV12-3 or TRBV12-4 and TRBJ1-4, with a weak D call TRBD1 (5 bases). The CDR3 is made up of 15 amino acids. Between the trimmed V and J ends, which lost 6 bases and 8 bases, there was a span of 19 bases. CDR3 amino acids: CASSPGAAGREKLFF. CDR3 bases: TGTGCCAGCAGCCCTGGGGCCGCGGGACGGGAAAAACTGTTTTTT.

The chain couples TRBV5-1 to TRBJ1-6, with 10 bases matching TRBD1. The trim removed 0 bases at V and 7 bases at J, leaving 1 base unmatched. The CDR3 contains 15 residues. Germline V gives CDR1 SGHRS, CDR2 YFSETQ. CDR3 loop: CASSLEGQGNSPLHF. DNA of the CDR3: TGCGCCAGCAGCTTGGAGGGACAGGGGAATTCACCCCTCCACTTT.

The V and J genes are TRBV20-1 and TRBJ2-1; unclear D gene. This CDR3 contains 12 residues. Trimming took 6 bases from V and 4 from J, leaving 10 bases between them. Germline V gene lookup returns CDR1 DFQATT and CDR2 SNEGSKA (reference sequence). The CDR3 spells CSAPYIYNEQFF. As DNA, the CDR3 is TGCAGTGCGCCTTATATATACAATGAGCAGTTCTTC.

This chain's CDR3 is CGGTWGTQYF. The CDR3 bases are TGCGGGGGGACGTGGGGTACGCAGTATTTT. V is TRBV20-1 and J is TRBJ2-3, with D perhaps matching TRBD2 (6 bases). Germline V gene sequence: CDR1 DFQATT, CDR2 SNEGSKA (reference sequence). The CDR3 is 10 amino acids.

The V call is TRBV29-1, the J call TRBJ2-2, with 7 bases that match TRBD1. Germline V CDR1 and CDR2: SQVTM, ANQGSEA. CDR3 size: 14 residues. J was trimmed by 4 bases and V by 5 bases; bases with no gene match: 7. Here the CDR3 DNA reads TGCAGCGTTACCGGGACAGAGTCCACCGGGGAGCTGTTTTTT. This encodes CSVTGTESTGELFF.

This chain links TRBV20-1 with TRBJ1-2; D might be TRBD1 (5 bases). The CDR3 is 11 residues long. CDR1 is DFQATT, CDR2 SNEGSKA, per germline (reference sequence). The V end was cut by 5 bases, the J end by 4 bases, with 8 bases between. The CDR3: CSAEGSYGYTF. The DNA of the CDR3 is TGCAGTGCTGAGGGGTCCTATGGCTACACCTTC.

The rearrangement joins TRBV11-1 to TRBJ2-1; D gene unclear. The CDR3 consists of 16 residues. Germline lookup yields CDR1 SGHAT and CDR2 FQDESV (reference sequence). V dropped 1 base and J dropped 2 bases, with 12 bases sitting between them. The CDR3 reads CASSLGARLTYNEQFF. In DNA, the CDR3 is TGTGCCAGCAGCTTAGGGGCGCGTCTTACCTACAATGAGCAGTTCTTC.